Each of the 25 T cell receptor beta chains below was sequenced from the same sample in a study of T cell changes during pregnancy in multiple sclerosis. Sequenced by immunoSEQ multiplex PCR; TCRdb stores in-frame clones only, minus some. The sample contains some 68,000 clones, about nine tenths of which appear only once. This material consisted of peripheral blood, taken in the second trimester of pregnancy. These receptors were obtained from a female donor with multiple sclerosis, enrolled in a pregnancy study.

The CDR3 reads CASSIISPKDQPQHF. CDR3 coding DNA: TGTGCCAGTAGTATCATTAGTCCCAAAGATCAGCCCCAGCATTTT. The chain uses TRBV19 and TRBJ1-5; D ambiguous. Trimming took off 3 bases at V and 5 bases at J, with 14 bases between the two ends. The CDR3 covers 15 residues. Germline CDR1 and CDR2: LNHDA and SQIVND (reference sequence).

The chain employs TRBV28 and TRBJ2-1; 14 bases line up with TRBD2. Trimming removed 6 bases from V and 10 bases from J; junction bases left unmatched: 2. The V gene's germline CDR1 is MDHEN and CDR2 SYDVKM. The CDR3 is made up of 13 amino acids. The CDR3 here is CASRTSGREEQFF. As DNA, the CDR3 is TGTGCCAGCAGGACTAGCGGGAGGGAAGAGCAGTTCTTC.

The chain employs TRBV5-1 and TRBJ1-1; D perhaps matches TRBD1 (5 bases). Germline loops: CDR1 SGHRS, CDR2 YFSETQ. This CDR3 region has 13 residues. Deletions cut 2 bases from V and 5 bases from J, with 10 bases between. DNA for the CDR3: TGCGCCAGCAGCTTTCCCGGGGGGACTGAAGCTTTCTTT. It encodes CASSFPGGTEAFF. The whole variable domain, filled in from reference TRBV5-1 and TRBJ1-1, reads KAGVTQTPRYLIKTRGQQVTLSCSPISGHRSVSWYQQTPGQGLQFLFEYFSETQRNKGNFPGRFSGRQFSNSRSEMNVSTLELGDSALYLCASSFPGGTEAFFGQGTRLTVV.

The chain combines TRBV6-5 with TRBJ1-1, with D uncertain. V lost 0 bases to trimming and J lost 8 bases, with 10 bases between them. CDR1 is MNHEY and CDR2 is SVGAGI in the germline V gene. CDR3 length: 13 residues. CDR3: CASSYSNGWEAFF. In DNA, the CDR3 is TGTGCCAGCAGTTACTCTAACGGGTGGGAAGCTTTCTTT.

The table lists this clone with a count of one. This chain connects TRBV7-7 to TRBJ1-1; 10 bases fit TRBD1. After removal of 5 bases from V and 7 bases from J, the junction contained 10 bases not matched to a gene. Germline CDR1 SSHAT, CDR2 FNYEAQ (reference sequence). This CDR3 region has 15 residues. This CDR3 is CASSISPGQGIEAFF. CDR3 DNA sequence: TGTGCCAGCAGCATTTCCCCGGGACAGGGGATTGAAGCTTTCTTT. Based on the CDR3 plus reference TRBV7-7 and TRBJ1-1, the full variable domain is GAGVSQSPRYKVTKRGQDVTLRCDPISSHATLYWYQQALGQGPEFLTYFNYEAQPDKSGLPSDRFSAERPEGSISTLTIQRTEQRDSAMYRCASSISPGQGIEAFFGQGTRLTVV.

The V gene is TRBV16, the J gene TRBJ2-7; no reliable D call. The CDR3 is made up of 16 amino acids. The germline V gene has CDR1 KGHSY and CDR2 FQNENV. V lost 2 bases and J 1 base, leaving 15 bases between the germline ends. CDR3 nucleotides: TGTGCCAGCAGCCAACTTGGTAATTCTATGTCCTACGAGCAGTACTTC. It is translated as CASSQLGNSMSYEQYF.

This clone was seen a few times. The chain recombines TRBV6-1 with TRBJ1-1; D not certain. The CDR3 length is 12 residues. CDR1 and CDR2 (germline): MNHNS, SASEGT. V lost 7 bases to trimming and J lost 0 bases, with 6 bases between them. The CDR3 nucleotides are TGTGCCAGCAATTCAGTGAACACTGAAGCTTTCTTT. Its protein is CASNSVNTEAFF.

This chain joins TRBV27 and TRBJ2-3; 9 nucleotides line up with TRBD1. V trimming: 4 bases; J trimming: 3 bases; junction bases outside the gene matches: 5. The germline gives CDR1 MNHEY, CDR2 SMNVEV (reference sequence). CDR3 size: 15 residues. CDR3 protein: CASSSQGAGTDTQYF. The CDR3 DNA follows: TGTGCCAGCAGTTCACAGGGGGCCGGGACAGATACGCAGTATTTT.

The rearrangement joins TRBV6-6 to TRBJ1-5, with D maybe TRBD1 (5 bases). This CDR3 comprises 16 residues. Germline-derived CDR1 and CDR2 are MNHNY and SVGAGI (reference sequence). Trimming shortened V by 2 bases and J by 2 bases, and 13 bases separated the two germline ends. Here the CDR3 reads CASSYTGGEGNQPQHF. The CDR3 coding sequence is TGTGCCAGCAGTTACACCGGGGGGGAGGGCAATCAGCCCCAGCATTTT.

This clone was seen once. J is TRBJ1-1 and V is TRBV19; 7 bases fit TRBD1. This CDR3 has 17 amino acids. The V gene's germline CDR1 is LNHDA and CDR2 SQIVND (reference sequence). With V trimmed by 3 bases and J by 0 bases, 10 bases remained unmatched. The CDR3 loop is CASSIRGTVFMNTEAFF. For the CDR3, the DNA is TGTGCCAGTAGTATTCGGGGGACAGTTTTCATGAACACTGAAGCTTTCTTT. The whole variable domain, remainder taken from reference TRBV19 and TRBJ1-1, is DGGITQSPKYLFRKEGQNVTLSCEQNLNHDAMYWYRQDPGQGLRLIYYSQIVNDFQKGDIAEGYSVSREKKESFPLTVTSAQKNPTAFYLCASSIRGTVFMNTEAFFGQGTRLTVV.

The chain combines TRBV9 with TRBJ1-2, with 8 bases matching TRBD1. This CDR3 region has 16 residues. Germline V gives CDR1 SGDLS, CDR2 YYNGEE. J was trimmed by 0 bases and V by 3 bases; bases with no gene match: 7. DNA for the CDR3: TGTGCCAGCAGCGGAAATACAGGGGGGTCTAACTATGGCTACACCTTC. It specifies CASSGNTGGSNYGYTF. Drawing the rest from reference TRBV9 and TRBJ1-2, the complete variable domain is DSGVTQTPKHLITATGQRVTLRCSPRSGDLSVYWYQQSLDQGLQFLIQYYNGEERAKGNILERFSAQQFPDLHSELNLSSLELGDSALYFCASSGNTGGSNYGYTFGSGTRLTVV.

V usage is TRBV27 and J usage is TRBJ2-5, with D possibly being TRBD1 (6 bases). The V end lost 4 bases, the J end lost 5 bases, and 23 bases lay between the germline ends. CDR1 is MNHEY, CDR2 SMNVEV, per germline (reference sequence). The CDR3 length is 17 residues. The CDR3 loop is CASSYRKSGTMKETQYF. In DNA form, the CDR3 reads TGTGCCAGCAGTTACCGAAAATCCGGGACAATGAAGGAGACCCAGTACTTC.

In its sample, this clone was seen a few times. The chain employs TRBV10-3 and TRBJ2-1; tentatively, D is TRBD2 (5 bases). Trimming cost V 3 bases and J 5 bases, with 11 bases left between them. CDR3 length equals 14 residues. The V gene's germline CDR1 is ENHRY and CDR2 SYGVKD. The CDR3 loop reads CAISDLDGDNEQFF. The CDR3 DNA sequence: TGTGCCATCAGTGATCTGGACGGGGACAATGAGCAGTTCTTC.

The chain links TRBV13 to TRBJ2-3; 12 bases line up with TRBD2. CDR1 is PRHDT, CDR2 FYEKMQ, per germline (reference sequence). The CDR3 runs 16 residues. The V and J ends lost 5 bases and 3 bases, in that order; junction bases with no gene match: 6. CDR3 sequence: CASSILTSGRTDTQYF. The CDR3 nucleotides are TGTGCCAGCAGCATCCTGACTAGCGGGAGAACAGATACGCAGTATTTT.

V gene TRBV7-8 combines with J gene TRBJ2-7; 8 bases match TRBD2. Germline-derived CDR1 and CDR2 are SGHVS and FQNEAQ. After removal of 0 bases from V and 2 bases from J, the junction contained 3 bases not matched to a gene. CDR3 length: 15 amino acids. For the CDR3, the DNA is TGTGCCAGCAGCTTAGCGTGGGGACTAGCCTACGAGCAGTACTTC. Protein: CASSLAWGLAYEQYF. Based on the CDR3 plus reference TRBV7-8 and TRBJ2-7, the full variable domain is GAGVSQSPRYKVAKRGQDVALRCDPISGHVSLFWYQQALGQGPEFLTYFQNEAQLDKSGLPSDRFFAERPEGSVSTLKIQRTQQEDSAVYLCASSLAWGLAYEQYFGPGTRLTVT.

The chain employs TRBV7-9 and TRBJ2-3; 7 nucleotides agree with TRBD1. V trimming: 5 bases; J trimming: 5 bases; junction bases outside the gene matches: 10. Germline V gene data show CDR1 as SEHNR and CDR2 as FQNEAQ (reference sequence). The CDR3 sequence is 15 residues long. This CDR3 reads CASSPQGSYVDTQYF. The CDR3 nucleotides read TGTGCCAGCAGCCCACAGGGGAGTTATGTAGATACGCAGTATTTT.

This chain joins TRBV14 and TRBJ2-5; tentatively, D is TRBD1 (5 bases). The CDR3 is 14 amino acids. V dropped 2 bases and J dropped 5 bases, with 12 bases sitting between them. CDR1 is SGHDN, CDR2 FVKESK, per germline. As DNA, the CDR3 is TGTGCCAGCAGCCAATTGGCAGGGCTCGAGACCCAGTACTTC. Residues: CASSQLAGLETQYF.

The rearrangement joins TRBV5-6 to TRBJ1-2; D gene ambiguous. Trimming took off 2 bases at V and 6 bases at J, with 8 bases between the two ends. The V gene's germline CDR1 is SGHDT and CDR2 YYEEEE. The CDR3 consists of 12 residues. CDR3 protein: CASSLSDNGYTF. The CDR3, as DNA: TGTGCCAGCAGCTTATCAGATAATGGCTACACCTTC.

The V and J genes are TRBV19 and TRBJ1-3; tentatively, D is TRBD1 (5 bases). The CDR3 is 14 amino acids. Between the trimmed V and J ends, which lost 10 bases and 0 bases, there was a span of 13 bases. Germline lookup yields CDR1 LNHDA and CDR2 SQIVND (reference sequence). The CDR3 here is CATGGEPSGNTIYF. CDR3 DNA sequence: TGTGCCACGGGGGGGGAACCCTCTGGAAACACCATATATTTT. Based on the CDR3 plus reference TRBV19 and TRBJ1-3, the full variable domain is DGGITQSPKYLFRKEGQNVTLSCEQNLNHDAMYWYRQDPGQGLRLIYYSQIVNDFQKGDIAEGYSVSREKKESFPLTVTSAQKNPTAFYLCATGGEPSGNTIYFGEGSWLTVV.

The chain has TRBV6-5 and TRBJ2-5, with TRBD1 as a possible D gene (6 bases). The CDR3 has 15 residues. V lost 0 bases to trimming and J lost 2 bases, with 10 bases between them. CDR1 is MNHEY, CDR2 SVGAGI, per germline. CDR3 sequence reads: CASSYSKGDQETQYF. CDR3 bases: TGTGCCAGCAGTTACTCGAAGGGGGATCAAGAGACCCAGTACTTC.

The CDR3 region has the DNA TGCGCCAGCAGCCAAGTCCCCTATACCTCTGGGGCCAACGTCCTGACTTTC. This translates into CASSQVPYTSGANVLTF. The genes are TRBV4-3 and TRBJ2-6; D not certain. Trimming stripped 1 base from V and 0 bases from J, with 10 bases between. From germline, CDR1 is LGHNA and CDR2 YSLEER. The CDR3 has 17 residues.

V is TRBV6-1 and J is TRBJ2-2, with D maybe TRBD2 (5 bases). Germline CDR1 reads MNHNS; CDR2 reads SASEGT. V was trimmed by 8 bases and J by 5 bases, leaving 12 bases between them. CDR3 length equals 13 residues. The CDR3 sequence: CASPRPGTGELFF. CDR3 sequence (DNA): TGTGCCAGCCCACGGCCGGGGACCGGGGAGCTGTTTTTT.

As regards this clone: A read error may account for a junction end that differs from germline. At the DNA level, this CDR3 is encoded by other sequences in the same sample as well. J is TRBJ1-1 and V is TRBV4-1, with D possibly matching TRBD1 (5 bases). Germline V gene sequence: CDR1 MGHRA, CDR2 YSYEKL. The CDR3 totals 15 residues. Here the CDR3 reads CASSQDKGRDTEAFF. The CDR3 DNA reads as TGCGCCAGCAGCCAAGATAAGGGGCGAGACACTGAAGCTTTCTTC.

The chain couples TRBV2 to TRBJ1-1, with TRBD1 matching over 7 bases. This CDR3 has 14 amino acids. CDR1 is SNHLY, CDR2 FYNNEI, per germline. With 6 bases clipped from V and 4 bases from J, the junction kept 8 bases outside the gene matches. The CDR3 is CASSRQGLGTEAFF. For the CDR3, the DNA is TGTGCCAGCAGCCGACAGGGATTAGGCACTGAAGCTTTCTTT.

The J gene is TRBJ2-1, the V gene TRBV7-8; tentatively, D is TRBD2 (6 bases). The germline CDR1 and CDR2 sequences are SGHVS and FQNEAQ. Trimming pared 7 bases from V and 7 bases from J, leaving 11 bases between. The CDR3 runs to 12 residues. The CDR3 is CASTKAGNEQFF. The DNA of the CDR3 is TGTGCCAGCACCAAGGCGGGGAATGAGCAGTTCTTC. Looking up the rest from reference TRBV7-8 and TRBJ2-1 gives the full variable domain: GAGVSQSPRYKVAKRGQDVALRCDPISGHVSLFWYQQALGQGPEFLTYFQNEAQLDKSGLPSDRFFAERPEGSVSTLKIQRTQQEDSAVYLCASTKAGNEQFFGPGTRLTVL.